This T cell receptor beta chain was documented in a study of tumor and adjacent non-tumor tissue in lung cancer. Turning to the study itself: Patients were aged about 31 to 85, 10 men and roughly 5 women, stage I to III. On average, productive TCRbeta reads reached about 4.17 million per sample. General study findings and limits: TCR diversity was significantly greater in tumor than normal lung tissue.

Germline CDR1 reads SQVTM; CDR2 reads ANQGSEA. The CDR3 contains 13 residues. A modified ARM-PCR protocol with three rounds of nested PCR amplified TCRbeta. TCRdb redid the calling of the multiplex PCR reads with MiXCR, one entry per CDR3 protein. This table holds about 77,000 distinct CDR3 sequences, approximately 82% found once. For this clonotype: Its antigen remains unidentified. Compared with germline, one end of the junction differs, possibly owing to a read error.

No cell sorting was done before RNA was extracted from the tissue. More than 3 cm separated this lung sample from the edge of the tumor. Donors were chemotherapy-naive, newly diagnosed lung cancer surgical patients in China, August–late 2014. The chain combines TRBV29-1 with TRBJ2-7; D possibly matches TRBD1 or TRBD2 (5 bases each). This TCR was recovered from a man between 70 and 80 years old with non-small cell lung cancer. The sample taken for sequencing was distant non-tumor lung tissue. CDR3 sequence: CSVESRDHYKQYF. In DNA form, the CDR3 reads TGCAGCGTTGAAAGCAGGGACCACTACAAGCAGTACTTC.